A selection of T cell receptor beta chains follows, all from one sample in a study of early T cells in non-severe SARS-CoV-2 infection. TCRdb fed the 5' RACE reads into MiXCR, producing one record per CDR3 protein. Of over 45,000 distinct CDR3 sequences in the sample, about 7.1% were seen once. Here the sequenced sample was whole blood, taken at baseline. The receptors originated from an adult who was a healthcare worker with PCR-confirmed SARS-CoV-2 infection or an uninfected control (not recorded which). CDR3s include the opening cysteine and the closing phenylalanine or tryptophan. The D gene is left open where the match is weak. Clone size, where shown, is once, few, many, or a class for clones that have expanded.

NA	TRBV21-1	NA	TRBJ2-5	CASTTETQYF	TGTGCCAGCACTACAGAGACCCAGTACTTC
many	TRBV19	TRBD1	TRBJ2-2	CASSPDRTGNTGELFF	TGTGCCAGTAGTCCAGATAGGACAGGGAACACCGGGGAGCTGTTTTTT
few	TRBV7-9	NA	TRBJ2-1	CASSPGWGLGINEQFF	TGTGCCAGCAGCCCGGGGTGGGGTTTAGGTATCAATGAGCAGTTCTTC
many	TRBV20-1	NA	TRBJ2-7	CSARRQGYEQYF	TGCAGTGCTAGAAGGCAGGGTTACGAGCAGTACTTC
many	TRBV7-2	NA	TRBJ2-5	CASSSESFLRKTQYF	TGTGCCAGCAGCTCAGAGAGCTTTCTGAGAAAGACCCAGTACTTC
NA	TRBV11-3	NA	TRBJ2-1	CASSRGSGSYNEQFF	TGTGCCAGCAGCCGGGGGTCTGGGTCCTACAATGAGCAGTTCTTC
many	TRBV7-9	TRBD1	TRBJ2-7	CASSFDRGTYEQYF	TGTGCCAGCAGCTTCGACAGGGGCACCTACGAGCAGTACTTC
NA	TRBV4-3	NA	TRBJ1-1	CASSQAGYFGTEAFF	TGCGCCAGCAGCCAAGCAGGGTATTTTGGCACTGAAGCTTTCTTT
many	TRBV11-2	TRBD1	TRBJ1-2	CASSPGGGGYGYTF	TGTGCCAGCAGCCCAGGGGGCGGCGGTTATGGCTACACCTTC
many	TRBV10-1	TRBD2	TRBJ2-3	CASSESAGGPDTQYF	TGCGCCAGCAGTGAGTCAGCGGGGGGGCCAGATACGCAGTATTTT
many	TRBV7-2	NA	TRBJ2-2	CASSRPPGGASTGELFF	TGTGCCAGCAGCCGTCCCCCGGGGGGCGCTAGCACCGGGGAGCTGTTTTTT
many	TRBV7-6	NA	TRBJ2-3	CASSFNTGFPDTQYF	TGTGCCAGCAGCTTTAATACAGGTTTCCCAGATACGCAGTATTTT
NA	TRBV5-4	TRBD2	TRBJ2-1	CASSRMMSAGGYNEQFF	TGTGCCAGCAGCAGAATGATGTCGGCGGGGGGTTACAATGAGCAGTTCTTC
NA	TRBV29-1	TRBD2	TRBJ2-1	CSALSGGLYNEQFF	TGCAGCGCCCTGAGCGGGGGGCTTTACAATGAGCAGTTCTTC
NA	TRBV7-6	TRBD2	TRBJ2-3	CASSLPSSIAGGPDTQYF	TGTGCCAGCAGCTTACCTAGCTCGATAGCGGGGGGCCCAGATACGCAGTATTTT
NA	TRBV28	NA	TRBJ2-5	CATRDRETQYF	TGTGCCACCAGAGATAGAGAGACCCAGTACTTC
few	TRBV12-3/TRBV12-4	NA	TRBJ2-3	CASSLWTSTDTQYF	TGTGCCAGCAGTTTATGGACTAGCACAGATACGCAGTATTTT
few	TRBV6-6	NA	TRBJ1-3	CASSSTGSGNTIYF	TGTGCCAGCAGTTCCACAGGGTCTGGAAACACCATATATTTT
many	TRBV11-2	NA	TRBJ2-3	CASSRRDSGSTDTQYF	TGTGCCAGCAGTCGACGGGACTCCGGAAGCACAGATACGCAGTATTTT
NA	TRBV9	NA	TRBJ2-7	CASSVGQTSYGEQYF	TGTGCCAGCAGCGTAGGACAGACCTCCTACGGCGAGCAGTACTTC
many	TRBV7-9	TRBD1	TRBJ1-2	CASSQQAGTGGYGYTF	TGTGCCAGCAGCCAACAGGCGGGGACAGGGGGCTATGGCTACACCTTC
NA	TRBV3-1	TRBD2	TRBJ2-1	CASSQYGGGGDYNEQFF	TGTGCCAGCAGCCAATACGGAGGCGGGGGGGACTACAATGAGCAGTTCTTC
many	TRBV7-9	NA	TRBJ2-1	CASSLERSGNEQFF	TGTGCCAGCAGTTTAGAGCGGTCTGGGAATGAGCAGTTCTTC
many	TRBV7-2	TRBD1	TRBJ2-7	CASSRKTGWIYEQYF	TGTGCCAGCAGCCGCAAGACAGGGTGGATCTACGAGCAGTACTTC
NA	TRBV7-2	TRBD1	TRBJ2-3	CASSLRTGGTDTQYF	TGTGCCAGCAGCTTACGAACAGGGGGCACAGATACGCAGTATTTT
many	TRBV2	TRBD1	TRBJ2-5	CASRPGTGDKTQYF	TGTGCCAGCAGACCCGGGACAGGCGATAAGACCCAGTACTTC
NA	TRBV6-2/TRBV6-3	NA	TRBJ2-7	CASRLVLGGAYEQYF	TGTGCCAGCAGACTGGTACTAGGGGGGGCCTACGAGCAGTACTTC
NA	TRBV27	TRBD1	TRBJ2-1	CASSLDRINNEQFF	TGTGCCAGCAGTCTGGACAGGATCAACAATGAGCAGTTCTTC
many	TRBV10-1	TRBD1	TRBJ1-4	CASSYGQEGDEKLFF	TGCGCCAGCAGTTACGGACAGGAGGGGGATGAAAAACTGTTTTTT
few	TRBV18	TRBD2	TRBJ2-7	CASSLYLAGGPSEQYF	TGTGCCAGCTCACTATACCTAGCGGGGGGGCCGAGCGAGCAGTACTTC
NA	TRBV19	TRBD1	TRBJ2-2	CASSIPDRWGTVFTGELFF	TGTGCCAGTAGTATCCCGGACAGGTGGGGAACAGTGTTCACCGGGGAGCTGTTTTTT
NA	TRBV27	NA	TRBJ2-6	CASSFFFGANVLTF	TGTGCCAGCAGTTTCTTTTTTGGGGCCAACGTCCTGACTTTC
NA	TRBV6-6	NA	TRBJ1-1	CASSKVGTEAFF	TGTGCCAGCAGTAAAGTGGGCACTGAAGCTTTCTTT
many	TRBV10-3	TRBD1	TRBJ2-3	CATRPGQNTDTQYF	TGTGCCACCAGACCGGGACAGAACACAGATACGCAGTATTTT
NA	TRBV4-3	NA	TRBJ2-7	CASSQESQAYEQYF	TGCGCCAGCAGCCAAGAATCACAGGCCTACGAGCAGTACTTC
NA	TRBV28	NA	TRBJ2-3	CASSLSATGGTHTQYF	TGTGCCAGCAGTTTAAGCGCGACGGGGGGCACACATACGCAGTATTTT
many	TRBV7-6	NA	TRBJ1-2	CASSPRTETGYGYTF	TGTGCCAGCAGCCCACGGACCGAAACTGGCTATGGCTACACCTTC
many	TRBV6-2/TRBV6-3	NA	TRBJ2-7	CASSYSYGRSYEQYF	TGTGCCAGCAGTTACTCGTACGGCAGATCCTACGAGCAGTACTTC
NA	TRBV27	NA	TRBJ2-7	CASSLSGGQEQYF	TGTGCCAGCAGTTTATCAGGGGGGCAAGAGCAGTACTTC
many	TRBV27	NA	TRBJ1-2	CASSSTGLGYGYTF	TGTGCCAGCAGTTCCACAGGGTTGGGGTATGGCTACACCTTC
many	TRBV28	TRBD2	TRBJ2-3	CASASGGTDTQYF	TGTGCCAGTGCTAGCGGGGGCACAGATACGCAGTATTTT
many	TRBV27	NA	TRBJ2-7	CASAPGGSSYEQYF	TGTGCCAGCGCCCCTGGGGGTAGCTCCTACGAGCAGTACTTC
many	TRBV7-9	TRBD1	TRBJ1-2	CASSSWTGGNGYTF	TGTGCCAGCAGCTCCTGGACAGGGGGTAATGGCTACACCTTC
NA	TRBV10-3	NA	TRBJ2-7	CAISENIPSIEEQYF	TGTGCCATCAGTGAGAACATCCCCTCCATAGAAGAGCAGTACTTC
many	TRBV6-1	NA	TRBJ1-5	CASSERALWWGNQPQHF	TGTGCCAGCAGTGAAAGGGCCCTTTGGTGGGGCAATCAGCCCCAGCATTTT
few	TRBV9	NA	TRBJ1-2	CASRGPVHYGYTF	TGTGCCAGCCGGGGTCCGGTCCACTATGGCTACACCTTC
NA	TRBV29-1	TRBD2	TRBJ2-7	CSVVLLAAAYEQYF	TGCAGCGTTGTGCTACTAGCGGCAGCCTACGAGCAGTACTTC
many	TRBV30	NA	TRBJ2-7	CAWKPVGLSSYEQYF	TGTGCCTGGAAGCCGGTGGGTTTAAGCTCCTACGAGCAGTACTTC
few	TRBV2	NA	TRBJ1-2	CASSPGVGYTF	TGTGCCAGCAGTCCAGGGGTTGGCTACACCTTC
NA	TRBV7-8	NA	TRBJ2-1	CASSLDVDDLYNEQFF	TGTGCCAGCAGCTTAGATGTAGACGACCTCTACAATGAGCAGTTCTTC
many	TRBV18	TRBD1	TRBJ1-2	CASSPKTGSDGYTF	TGTGCCAGCTCACCAAAGACAGGGTCAGATGGCTACACCTTC